The clone carrying this T cell receptor beta chain appeared once. What it binds is unknown. Germline CDR1 reads SGHVS; CDR2 reads FNYEAQ. Trimming removed 4 bases from V and 2 bases from J, with 11 bases in between. The CDR3 runs to 14 residues. The sample comes from a study of OX40 agonist ivuxolimab in advanced cancers. Broader study findings: Specificity for antigen went undetermined in the expanded peripheral T cells.

The method was immunoSEQ multiplex PCR; TCRdb's version includes in-frame clones alone and lacks a portion of them. The data show tens of thousands of clones, with around 85% seen just once and roughly 30% held by the top ten. This TCR was sampled from an adult with an advanced solid tumor such as melanoma, head and neck, liver or kidney cancer. The chain recombines TRBV7-6 with TRBJ1-1; D uncertain. The source material was CD4+ or CD8+ T cells sorted from blood, sampled in a trial of the OX40 agonist ivuxolimab. The CDR3 spells CASSSWTANTEAFF. CDR3 DNA: TGTGCCAGCAGCTCATGGACGGCTAACACTGAAGCTTTCTTT. The full variable domain, in which reference TRBV7-6 and TRBJ1-1 provide the parts outside the CDR3, is GAGVSQSPRYKVTKRGQDVALRCDPISGHVSLYWYRQALGQGPEFLTYFNYEAQQDKSGLPNDRFSAERPEGSISTLTIQRTEQRDSAMYRCASSSWTANTEAFFGQGTRLTVV.